This record looks at one TCR beta chain sequence and its context. The sample carries other DNA sequences with the same CDR3. The CDR3 is made up of 15 amino acids. With 4 bases clipped from V and 0 bases from J, the junction kept 6 bases outside the gene matches. Germline CDR1 reads SGHNT; CDR2 reads YYREEE (reference sequence). In assigning cohorts, the study relied on participant-reported clinical history. All recovered Cohort 3 donors got two negative PCRs, got clearance, or saw symptom resolution. The sample is drawn from a study of blood T cell repertoires in COVID-19. At the level of the study: Whether acute or convalescent, the COVID-19 samples came from the United States, Italy and Spain.

The assay was immunoSEQ multiplex PCR, and TCRdb's table has in-frame clones only and misses some. The data hold 150,000 to 200,000 clones, with approximately 80% observed a single time. J is TRBJ2-7 and V is TRBV5-4; 8 bases line up with TRBD1. The sequence was collected from a woman aged 60-70 years who had recovered from COVID-19. The sequenced sample was PBMCs or T cells enriched from blood (not recorded which). CDR3 nucleotide sequence: TGTGCCAGCAGCCTCGGACAGGGAAGCTCCTACGAGCAGTACTTC. It specifies CASSLGQGSSYEQYF.